Presented here are 19 T cell receptor beta chains from one specimen sequenced in a study of T cell responses to AZD1222 COVID-19 vaccine. Generated by immunoSEQ multiplex PCR, the TCRdb table keeps only in-frame clones and is missing some. The data hold about 150,000 clones, with approximately 83% observed a single time. The sequencing here drew on peripheral blood, taken on day 0 of AZD1222 vaccination. The receptors come from an adult in good health.

The rearrangement uses TRBV6-5 and TRBJ1-3; D remains ambiguous. Trimming left V 8 bases short and J 4 bases short, with 3 bases between. The length of the CDR3 is 10 residues. CDR1 is MNHEY and CDR2 is SVGAGI in the germline V gene. The CDR3 loop is CASLGNTIYF. The CDR3 DNA is TGTGCCAGCCTCGGAAACACCATATATTTT.

The J gene is TRBJ2-3, the V gene TRBV5-6; D not resolved. V dropped 0 bases and J dropped 7 bases, with 15 bases sitting between them. The CDR3 spans 15 residues. Germline-derived CDR1 and CDR2 are SGHDT and YYEEEE. CDR3 in amino acids: CASSLAAGAKYTQYF. CDR3 nucleotides: TGTGCCAGCAGCTTGGCGGCAGGAGCCAAGTATACGCAGTATTTT.

The chain employs TRBV5-6 and TRBJ2-6; D gene uncertain. CDR1 is SGHDT and CDR2 is YYEEEE in the germline V gene. V shed 2 bases and J shed 0 bases, with 6 bases lying between them. The CDR3 is made up of 15 amino acids. CDR3: CASSFTGSGANVLTF. The CDR3 nucleotides read TGTGCCAGCAGCTTCACCGGCTCTGGGGCCAACGTCCTGACTTTC.

The rearrangement links TRBV11-3 to TRBJ1-1; D gene unclear. Germline loops: CDR1 SGHNT, CDR2 YENEEA. CDR3 length equals 16 residues. V was clipped by 5 bases and J by 0 bases, with 16 bases between them. CDR3 coding DNA: TGTGCCAGCAGCCCGAGCGGGAGTTTAATGAACACTGAAGCTTTCTTT. Amino acids: CASSPSGSLMNTEAFF.

The rearrangement links TRBV5-1 to TRBJ2-7; 10 bases align to TRBD2. V was clipped by 5 bases and J by 2 bases; unmatched bases: 7. The CDR3 has 15 residues. Germline V gene data show CDR1 as SGHRS and CDR2 as YFSETQ. CDR3 residues: CASSPSGRETYEQYF. The CDR3 coding sequence is TGCGCCAGCAGTCCAAGCGGGAGGGAGACCTACGAGCAGTACTTC. Full variable domain (remainder filled in from reference TRBV5-1 and TRBJ2-7): KAGVTQTPRYLIKTRGQQVTLSCSPISGHRSVSWYQQTPGQGLQFLFEYFSETQRNKGNFPGRFSGRQFSNSRSEMNVSTLELGDSALYLCASSPSGRETYEQYFGPGTRLTVT.

The chain joins TRBV30 to TRBJ1-6, with TRBD1 as a possible D gene (5 bases). CDR3 size: 14 residues. The ends were cut back, 4 bases at V and 4 bases at J, with 11 bases in the middle. Looked up from germline, CDR1 is GTSNPN and CDR2 is SVGIG (reference sequence). DNA for the CDR3: TGTGCCTGGACGGCGGGGACGTATAATTCACCCCTCCACTTT. Translating it yields CAWTAGTYNSPLHF.

This chain links TRBV10-1 with TRBJ2-7; D unresolved. V was shortened by 2 bases and J by 5 bases, with 7 bases between the two germline ends. Germline lookup yields CDR1 WNHNN and CDR2 SYGVQD (reference sequence). The CDR3 contains 12 residues. The CDR3 bases are TGCGCCAGCAGTGAGCCGAACAACGAGCAGTACTTC. Protein sequence: CASSEPNNEQYF.

This clone was seen a single time. J is TRBJ2-3 and V is TRBV3-1 (or the pseudogene TRBV3-2); a weak D match, TRBD1 (6 bases). Trimming took 0 bases from V and 9 from J, leaving 22 bases between them. This CDR3 is 17 amino acids long. In germline, CDR1 is LGHDT, CDR2 YNNKEL (reference sequence). The CDR3 bases are TGTGCCAGCAGCCAAGAAATTGCAGGGTGGGACACAAGGACGCAGTATTTT. It specifies CASSQEIAGWDTRTQYF.

The chain employs TRBV28 and TRBJ1-3, with TRBD1 identical over 7 bases. CDR1 and CDR2 (germline): MDHEN, SYDVKM. The CDR3 spans 18 residues. Unmatched junction bases numbered 13, after V lost 5 bases and J lost 0 bases. DNA for the CDR3: TGTGCCAGCAGTCCGCTAATGACAGGGCAGGGCTCTGGAAACACCATATATTTT. Translation gives CASSPLMTGQGSGNTIYF.

The genes are TRBV7-2 and TRBJ2-2; no clear D gene. The CDR3 extends over 16 amino acids. V was cut by 2 bases and J by 0 bases, with 10 bases left in between. Germline V gives CDR1 SGHTA, CDR2 FQGNSA. The CDR3, as DNA: TGTGCCAGCAGCTTAATGGCGGCGGCGAACACCGGGGAGCTGTTTTTT. Its translation is CASSLMAAANTGELFF. The full variable domain, in which reference TRBV7-2 and TRBJ2-2 provide the parts outside the CDR3, is GAGVSQSPSNKVTEKGKDVELRCDPISGHTALYWYRQSLGQGLEFLIYFQGNSAPDKSGLPSDRFSAERTGGSVSTLTIQRTQQEDSAVYLCASSLMAAANTGELFFGEGSRLTVL.

J is TRBJ1-1 and V is TRBV2; D call uncertain. Germline CDR1 is SNHLY and CDR2 is FYNNEI. The V gene lost 2 bases and the J gene lost 4 bases, with 11 bases spanning the gap. The CDR3 extends over 14 amino acids. The CDR3 loop reads CASSERGGGTEAFF. CDR3 coding DNA: TGTGCCAGCAGTGAAAGAGGAGGAGGCACTGAAGCTTTCTTT. The full variable domain, its missing parts supplied by reference TRBV2 and TRBJ1-1, is EPEVTQTPSHQVTQMGQEVILRCVPISNHLYFYWYRQILGQKVEFLVSFYNNEISEKSEIFDDQFSVERPDGSNFTLKIRSTKLEDSAMYFCASSERGGGTEAFFGQGTRLTVV.

V and J are TRBV27 and TRBJ2-2; D possibly corresponds to TRBD1 (7 bases). Trimming removed 5 bases from V and 5 bases from J, with 18 bases in between. Germline assignment: CDR1 MNHEY and CDR2 SMNVEV (reference sequence). CDR3 length equals 16 residues. DNA of the CDR3: TGTGCCAGCAGTCCTGCGTGGAGGGGGCGAACCGGGGAGCTGTTTTTT. This translates into CASSPAWRGRTGELFF.

The V and J genes are TRBV7-9 and TRBJ1-2; D is unclear. This CDR3 is built from 14 residues. From germline, CDR1 is SEHNR and CDR2 FQNEAQ (reference sequence). V dropped 1 base and J dropped 1 base, with 7 bases sitting between them. The CDR3 here is CASSLDNYNYGYTF. The CDR3 bases are TGTGCCAGCAGCTTAGACAATTATAACTATGGCTACACCTTC.

The genes are TRBV3-1 (or the pseudogene TRBV3-2) and TRBJ1-2; D ambiguous. V dropped 1 base and J dropped 8 bases, with 14 bases sitting between them. The germline V gene encodes CDR1 LGHDT and CDR2 YNNKEL (reference sequence). The CDR3 is 14 amino acids. CDR3 nucleotide sequence: TGTGCCAGCAGCCAAGGGATCCAATCGGGAGGCTACACCTTC. Translated: CASSQGIQSGGYTF.

The chain carries TRBV4-2 and TRBJ1-5; 12 bases align to TRBD1. The junction had 11 bases not matched to a gene; V was cut back by 3 bases and J by 2 bases. Germline V gene data show CDR1 as LGHNA and CDR2 as YNFKEQ. The CDR3 has 19 residues. This CDR3 reads CASSHGTGGVGEGNQPQHF. The DNA for the CDR3 is TGTGCCAGCAGCCATGGGACAGGGGGCGTGGGGGAGGGCAATCAGCCCCAGCATTTT.

This rearrangement joins TRBV30 to TRBJ2-2, with D perhaps matching TRBD2 (6 bases). CDR3 length equals 13 residues. V lost 2 bases and J lost 7, with 11 bases in between. Germline V gene data show CDR1 as GTSNPN and CDR2 as SVGIG (reference sequence). CDR3 residues: CAWSQGTYGELFF. The CDR3 region has the DNA TGTGCCTGGAGTCAAGGGACTTACGGGGAGCTGTTTTTT.

The chain has TRBV6-2 or TRBV6-3 and TRBJ1-5, with D unresolved. The CDR3 totals 17 residues. Trimming removed 2 bases at V and 4 bases at J, with 18 bases between. Germline V lookup: CDR1 MNHEY, CDR2 SVGEGT. The CDR3 region is CASSYPRGRSFNQPQHF. The CDR3 nucleotides are TGTGCCAGCAGTTACCCCAGAGGGCGGAGCTTTAATCAGCCCCAGCATTTT.

The V and J genes are TRBV7-9 and TRBJ1-1, with D tentatively TRBD1 (6 bases). The CDR3 runs to 16 residues. CDR1 and CDR2 from the germline V gene are SEHNR and FQNEAQ (reference sequence). With 5 bases removed from V and 1 base from J, the gap between germline ends came to 17 bases. This CDR3 reads CASSRTSGAQNTEAFF. The CDR3 coding sequence is TGTGCCAGCAGCCGGACCTCAGGGGCGCAGAACACTGAAGCTTTCTTT.

The genes are TRBV27 and TRBJ2-1; perhaps TRBD1 as D (6 bases). Trimming stripped 2 bases from V and 2 bases from J, with 10 bases between. The CDR3 loop spans 15 amino acids. From germline, CDR1 is MNHEY and CDR2 SMNVEV (reference sequence). CDR3 coding DNA: TGTGCCAGCAGTTTAGACAGGCTAGCCTACAATGAGCAGTTCTTC. As protein: CASSLDRLAYNEQFF.